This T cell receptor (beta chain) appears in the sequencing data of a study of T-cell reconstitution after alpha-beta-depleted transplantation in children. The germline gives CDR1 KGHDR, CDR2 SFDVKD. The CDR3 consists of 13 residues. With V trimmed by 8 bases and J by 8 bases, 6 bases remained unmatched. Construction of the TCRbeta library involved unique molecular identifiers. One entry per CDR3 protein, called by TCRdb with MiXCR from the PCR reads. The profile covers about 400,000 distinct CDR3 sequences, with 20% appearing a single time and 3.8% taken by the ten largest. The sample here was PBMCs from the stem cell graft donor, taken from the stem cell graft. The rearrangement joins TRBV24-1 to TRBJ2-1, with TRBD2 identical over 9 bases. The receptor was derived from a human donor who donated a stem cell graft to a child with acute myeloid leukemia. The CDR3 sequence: CATIAGAPHEQFF. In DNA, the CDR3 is TGTGCCACCATAGCGGGAGCGCCCCATGAGCAGTTCTTC.